A single sample gave rise to the 24 T cell receptor beta chains below, sequenced in a study of T cell changes during pregnancy in multiple sclerosis (dated by TCRdb to 2018 to 2020). The protocol used for the library was the immunoSEQ multiplex PCR assay. Sourced from immuneACCESS, this table was stored by TCRdb with only in-frame sequences that have V and J called. A share of the clones is absent; for the studies checked, an unresolved V gene accounts for under half, and the remainder has no known explanation. This sample comprises about 110,000 clones, roughly 90% of them detected only once. The top ten clones comprise about 1.5% of the sample. The specimen was peripheral blood, collected in the third trimester of pregnancy. These receptors came from a female donor with multiple sclerosis, enrolled in a pregnancy study.

The rearrangement uses TRBV5-4 and TRBJ2-2; 15 bases align to TRBD2. Germline loops: CDR1 SGHNT, CDR2 YYREEE (reference sequence). Germline trimming cut 4 bases from V and 4 bases from J; bases unmatched to any gene: 14. The CDR3 runs to 20 residues. CDR3 sequence reads: CASSRGGSGLAGGGTGELFF. Written as DNA, the CDR3 is TGTGCCAGCAGCAGAGGAGGCTCCGGACTAGCGGGAGGGGGCACCGGGGAGCTGTTTTTT.

The J gene is TRBJ2-2, the V gene TRBV5-1, with 7 positions matching TRBD2. CDR1 and CDR2 (germline): SGHRS, YFSETQ. This CDR3 is 16 amino acids long. The junction had 7 bases not matched to a gene; V was cut back by 3 bases and J by 2 bases. In nucleotides, the CDR3 is TGCGCCAGCAGCTCACCGACTAGCCTAAACACCGGGGAGCTGTTTTTT. It yields the protein CASSSPTSLNTGELFF.

V usage is TRBV5-1 and J usage is TRBJ2-2, with 9 nucleotides matching TRBD1. CDR3 length: 19 amino acids. The V gene end was trimmed by 3 bases and the J gene end by 4 bases; junction bases not matched to a gene: 16. Germline CDR1 and CDR2: SGHRS and YFSETQ. This CDR3 is CASSYPGTGREFRTGELFF. CDR3 sequence (DNA): TGCGCCAGCAGCTACCCCGGGACAGGGAGGGAATTTCGCACCGGGGAGCTGTTTTTT. The full variable domain, completed using reference TRBV5-1 and TRBJ2-2, is KAGVTQTPRYLIKTRGQQVTLSCSPISGHRSVSWYQQTPGQGLQFLFEYFSETQRNKGNFPGRFSGRQFSNSRSEMNVSTLELGDSALYLCASSYPGTGREFRTGELFFGEGSRLTVL.

This chain's CDR3 is CASKTGATNEKLFF. In nucleotides, the CDR3 is TGTGCCAGTAAAACAGGTGCAACTAATGAAAAACTGTTTTTT. The chain uses TRBV19 and TRBJ1-4; tentatively, D is TRBD1 (5 bases). In germline, CDR1 is LNHDA, CDR2 SQIVND (reference sequence). The CDR3 sequence is 14 residues long. Trimming removed 7 bases at V and 0 bases at J, with 9 bases between.

The V and J genes are TRBV6-1 and TRBJ1-1, with a weak D call TRBD1 (6 bases). In germline, CDR1 is MNHNS, CDR2 SASEGT. The CDR3 consists of 15 residues. Trimming took 5 bases from V and 0 from J, leaving 13 bases between them. The CDR3 nucleotides read TGTGCCAGCAGTATGAACAGGGCCCTGAACACTGAAGCTTTCTTT. This translates into CASSMNRALNTEAFF.

The rearrangement joins TRBV27 to TRBJ2-1; tentatively, D is TRBD2 (6 bases). Germline V gene lookup returns CDR1 MNHEY and CDR2 SMNVEV (reference sequence). The V end was cut by 6 bases, the J end by 4 bases, with 19 bases between. CDR3 length: 16 amino acids. As DNA, the CDR3 is TGTGCCAGCAGGGCGATGGGCGGGACCCTATACAATGAGCAGTTCTTC. The encoded protein is CASRAMGGTLYNEQFF.

This clone was picked up one time. The chain links TRBV10-3 to TRBJ1-1; D may be TRBD1 (5 bases). CDR3 length: 14 amino acids. The V end lost 6 bases, the J end lost 0 bases, and 11 bases lay between the germline ends. Germline CDR1 ENHRY, CDR2 SYGVKD. This CDR3 reads CAISPTAMNTEAFF. The CDR3 DNA reads as TGTGCCATCAGCCCGACAGCTATGAACACTGAAGCTTTCTTT.

The genes are TRBV9 and TRBJ1-6; D is possibly TRBD1 (6 bases). Between the trimmed V and J ends, which lost 0 bases and 7 bases, there was a span of 11 bases. Germline lookup yields CDR1 SGDLS and CDR2 YYNGEE. CDR3 length equals 15 residues. CDR3 DNA sequence: TGTGCCAGCAGCGTAGAGGGGGTTTTAAATTCACCCCTCCACTTT. Encoded protein: CASSVEGVLNSPLHF.

The chain carries TRBV19 and TRBJ2-3; 7 nucleotides align to TRBD2. This CDR3 comprises 15 residues. CDR1 and CDR2 (germline): LNHDA, SQIVND (reference sequence). The V and J ends lost 1 base and 2 bases, in that order; junction bases with no gene match: 3. The CDR3 here is CASSIASGYTDTQYF. The CDR3 bases are TGTGCCAGTAGTATAGCTAGCGGATACACAGATACGCAGTATTTT.

V and J are TRBV10-2 and TRBJ2-3; 11 nucleotides agree with TRBD1. V lost 3 bases to trimming and J lost 1 base; unmatched junction nucleotides: 3. Germline-derived CDR1 and CDR2 are WSHSY and SAAADI. The CDR3 contains 16 residues. CDR3: CASSDVDRGRTDTQYF. CDR3 nucleotides: TGCGCCAGCAGTGACGTGGACAGGGGGCGCACAGATACGCAGTATTTT.

V gene TRBV27 combines with J gene TRBJ2-2; D ambiguous. V lost 6 bases and J lost 6, with 8 bases in between. The germline V gene has CDR1 MNHEY and CDR2 SMNVEV (reference sequence). This CDR3 is 12 amino acids long. The CDR3 sequence: CASRRPAGELFF. The CDR3 DNA follows: TGTGCCAGCAGGCGCCCGGCCGGGGAGCTGTTTTTT.

The chain links TRBV19 to TRBJ1-5; 7 nucleotides line up with TRBD1. The CDR3 consists of 14 residues. Germline V CDR1 and CDR2: LNHDA, SQIVND (reference sequence). The V and J ends lost 10 bases and 1 base, in that order; junction bases with no gene match: 7. The CDR3 DNA is TGTGCCACCCAGGGGGGCACAAGCAATCAGCCCCAGCATTTT. Protein: CATQGGTSNQPQHF.

The chain employs TRBV4-2 and TRBJ2-7; D call uncertain. Trimming left V 1 base short and J 0 bases short, with 10 bases between. This CDR3 contains 15 residues. Germline lookup yields CDR1 LGHNA and CDR2 YNFKEQ. CDR3 sequence reads: CASSQGRSGSYEQYF. The CDR3, as DNA: TGTGCCAGCAGCCAAGGGCGCTCGGGCTCCTACGAGCAGTACTTC.

This sequence joins TRBV2 and TRBJ1-5; no firm D call. The V gene's germline CDR1 is SNHLY and CDR2 FYNNEI. This CDR3 is built from 16 residues. Trimming removed 3 bases at V and 4 bases at J, with 16 bases between. The CDR3: CASSDKGREWNQPQHF. The CDR3 DNA follows: TGTGCCAGCAGTGATAAGGGTCGGGAATGGAATCAGCCCCAGCATTTT.

The genes are TRBV5-1 and TRBJ2-5, with D perhaps matching TRBD1 (5 bases). The V and J ends lost 0 bases and 5 bases respectively, with 11 bases between them. The CDR3 consists of 14 residues. Per germline, CDR1 SGHRS and CDR2 YFSETQ. The CDR3 loop is CASSLVQGSETQYF. In DNA, the CDR3 is TGCGCCAGCAGCTTGGTTCAGGGTTCCGAGACCCAGTACTTC. The full variable domain, with the rest looked up from reference TRBV5-1 and TRBJ2-5, is KAGVTQTPRYLIKTRGQQVTLSCSPISGHRSVSWYQQTPGQGLQFLFEYFSETQRNKGNFPGRFSGRQFSNSRSEMNVSTLELGDSALYLCASSLVQGSETQYFGPGTRLLVL.

The chain has TRBV6-1 and TRBJ2-7, with TRBD2 matching 10 bases. The germline gives CDR1 MNHNS, CDR2 SASEGT. V shed 7 bases, J shed 5 bases, and the junction held 2 bases outside the gene matches. There are 12 residues in the CDR3. CDR3 coding DNA: TGTGCCAGCACTAGCGGGAGCGACGAGCAGTACTTC. It encodes CASTSGSDEQYF.

This chain joins TRBV7-9 and TRBJ2-1, with a tentative D call TRBD1 (6 bases). Trimming removed 5 bases from V and 5 bases from J, with 16 bases in between. CDR3 length: 15 residues. The V gene's germline CDR1 is SEHNR and CDR2 FQNEAQ (reference sequence). The CDR3 spells CASSKPGVRDNEQFF. For the CDR3, the DNA is TGTGCCAGCAGCAAACCAGGGGTCAGGGACAATGAGCAGTTCTTC.

The chain links TRBV2 to TRBJ2-3; 10 bases agree with TRBD2. Germline V gene sequence: CDR1 SNHLY, CDR2 FYNNEI. V shed 9 bases, J shed 1 base, and the junction held 7 bases outside the gene matches. The CDR3 length is 15 residues. CDR3 nucleotides: TGTGCCAGGAAAGCGGGAGGGCCCCGCACAGATACGCAGTATTTT. Translated: CARKAGGPRTDTQYF.

In its sample, this clone was seen once. The gene calls are TRBV25-1 and TRBJ2-6; 9 bases are shared with TRBD1. CDR3 size: 18 residues. V shed 3 bases, J shed 1 base, and the junction held 7 bases outside the gene matches. Germline V CDR1 and CDR2: MGHDK, SYGVNS. Here the CDR3 reads CASSDPGQGASGANVLTF. The CDR3 bases are TGTGCCAGCAGTGACCCGGGACAGGGAGCTTCTGGGGCCAACGTCCTGACTTTC. The variable domain in full, with the rest retrieved from reference TRBV25-1 and TRBJ2-6, is EADIYQTPRYLVIGTGKKITLECSQTMGHDKMYWYQQDPGMELHLIHYSYGVNSTEKGDLSSESTVSRIRTEHFPLTLESARPSHTSQYLCASSDPGQGASGANVLTFGAGSRLTVL.

This chain connects TRBV7-7 to TRBJ2-2, with 7 positions matching TRBD1. The V segment lost 5 bases and the J segment 3 bases; nucleotides outside the gene matches: 3. There are 14 residues in the CDR3. Per the germline V gene, CDR1 is SSHAT and CDR2 is FNYEAQ (reference sequence). The CDR3 is CASSRDSYTGELFF. In DNA form, the CDR3 reads TGTGCCAGCAGCCGGGACAGCTACACCGGGGAGCTGTTTTTT.

The CDR3 bases are TGTGCCAGCACCAAGAGGGGGACAACCTCCTACGAGCAGTACTTC. Its translation: CASTKRGTTSYEQYF. V is TRBV7-2 and J is TRBJ2-7, with D possibly TRBD1 on 6 matching bases. Trimming removed 7 bases from V and 0 bases from J, with 16 bases in between. This CDR3 has 15 residues. Per the germline V gene, CDR1 is SGHTA and CDR2 is FQGNSA.

DNA of the CDR3: TGTGCCAGCAGCTTACTTGAGACAGTCAACTATGGCTACACCTTC. It specifies CASSLLETVNYGYTF. V usage is TRBV5-6 and J usage is TRBJ1-2; tentatively, D is TRBD1 (5 bases). The V and J ends lost 2 bases and 2 bases respectively, with 13 bases between them. In germline, CDR1 is SGHDT, CDR2 YYEEEE. This CDR3 is built from 15 residues. Full variable domain (remainder filled in from reference TRBV5-6 and TRBJ1-2): DAGVTQSPTHLIKTRGQQVTLRCSPKSGHDTVSWYQQALGQGPQFIFQYYEEEERQRGNFPDRFSGHQFPNYSSELNVNALLLGDSALYLCASSLLETVNYGYTFGSGTRLTVV.

The rearrangement uses TRBV19 and TRBJ2-2; possibly TRBD1 for D (6 bases). V lost 4 bases, J lost 3 bases, and 9 bases lay in between. Germline V gene lookup returns CDR1 LNHDA and CDR2 SQIVND (reference sequence). The CDR3 contains 14 residues. As DNA, the CDR3 is TGTGCCAGTAGTAGGGGGCTTGACACCGGGGAGCTGTTTTTT. Translation: CASSRGLDTGELFF.

V usage is TRBV27 and J usage is TRBJ2-2, with D tentatively TRBD2 (6 bases). V lost 8 bases to trimming and J lost 3 bases, with 10 bases between them. From germline, CDR1 is MNHEY and CDR2 SMNVEV (reference sequence). CDR3 length: 13 residues. The CDR3 coding sequence is TGTGCCAGCGGGGGACTTTACACCGGGGAGCTGTTTTTT. This gives the protein CASGGLYTGELFF.